This T cell receptor beta chain was retrieved from a study of OX40 agonist ivuxolimab in advanced cancers. Turning to the study itself: Those enrolled were 82.7% male, with a mean age of about 66 years and ages from about 20 to 90.

Using immunoSEQ multiplex PCR, the repertoire was profiled, and TCRdb retains in-frame clones only, with some absent. The data show tens of thousands of clones, about 82% seen once. V was cut by 4 bases and J by 1 base, with 8 bases left in between. The CDR3 totals 13 residues. Germline V gene lookup returns CDR1 KGHSH and CDR2 LQKENI. Points from the study as a whole: The antigens recognized by the expanded peripheral T cells, that is their antigen specificity, were not determined.

With respect to this clone: What it binds is unknown.

The sequencing here drew on CD4+ or CD8+ T cells sorted from blood, taken in a trial of the OX40 agonist ivuxolimab. The gene calls are TRBV18 and TRBJ2-7; D is uncertain. This receptor was obtained from an adult with an advanced solid tumor such as melanoma, head and neck, liver or kidney cancer. In DNA, the CDR3 is TGTGCCAGCTCACGACCGGTTTCCTACGAGCAGTACTTC. It encodes CASSRPVSYEQYF. Full variable domain (outside the CDR3, taken from reference TRBV18 and TRBJ2-7): NAGVMQNPRHLVRRRGQEARLRCSPMKGHSHVYWYRQLPEEGLKFMVYLQKENIIDESGMPKERFSAEFPKEGPSILRIQQVVRGDSAAYFCASSRPVSYEQYFGPGTRLTVT.